Each of the 13 T cell receptor beta chains below was sequenced from the same sample in a study of vaccination effects on CD4 cells after COVID-19. Profiled with immunoSEQ multiplex PCR; TCRdb holds only in-frame clones, not every one. The sample lists about 66,000 clones, around 79% seen once, with approximately 2.3% in the top ten. What these receptors recognize is not known. The authors isolated CD4+ T cells after around nine days of culture. Vaccination of participants consisted of two doses of either the BNT162b2 or mRNA-1273 vaccine. Here the sequenced sample was CD4+ T cells from PBMCs cultured without peptide, taken after COVID-19 vaccination. The receptors come from a human donor who received a COVID-19 vaccine.

The genes are TRBV5-1 and TRBJ2-5; TRBD2 matches at 8 bases. This CDR3 comprises 17 residues. Germline CDR1 reads SGHRS; CDR2 reads YFSETQ. V trimming: 3 bases; J trimming: 2 bases; junction bases outside the gene matches: 12. CDR3 sequence reads: CASSSTPQRGGQETQYF. The DNA of the CDR3 is TGCGCCAGCAGCTCAACTCCCCAACGGGGGGGTCAAGAGACCCAGTACTTC.

The J gene is TRBJ2-2, the V gene TRBV29-1; TRBD1 matches 7 bases. V was pared by 6 bases and J by 1 base, with 2 bases of the junction left unmatched. This CDR3 has 13 residues. The germline CDR1 and CDR2 sequences are SQVTM and ANQGSEA. Here the CDR3 reads CSVWDRNTGELFF. In DNA form, the CDR3 reads TGCAGCGTCTGGGACAGGAACACCGGGGAGCTGTTTTTT.

This clone was counted only a few times. The chain joins TRBV9 to TRBJ1-4; D gene ambiguous. This CDR3 has 15 residues. The V end was cut by 1 base, the J end by 0 bases, with 7 bases between. Germline lookup yields CDR1 SGDLS and CDR2 YYNGEE. CDR3 DNA sequence: TGTGCCAGCAGCGTATCGGAGTCAACTAATGAAAAACTGTTTTTT. Protein product: CASSVSESTNEKLFF.

The chain joins TRBV5-1 to TRBJ1-1; weak D call: TRBD1 (5 bases). CDR1 and CDR2 (germline): SGHRS, YFSETQ. This CDR3 region has 15 residues. Trimming took 4 bases from V and 2 from J, leaving 15 bases between them. In DNA form, the CDR3 reads TGCGCCAGCAGCAATGACGGGGCCGCTAACACTGAAGCTTTCTTT. As protein: CASSNDGAANTEAFF.

This clone has just one count. The CDR3 region is CASSFRTTLTGELFF. The CDR3 coding sequence is TGTGCCAGCAGCTTTCGGACAACGCTAACCGGGGAGCTGTTTTTT. V gene TRBV11-2 combines with J gene TRBJ2-2; D might be TRBD1 (5 bases). CDR1 is SGHAT and CDR2 is FQNNGV in the germline V gene. The V and J ends lost 3 bases and 5 bases respectively, with 13 bases between them. The CDR3 spans 15 residues.

The genes are TRBV24-1 and TRBJ1-2; 9 bases match TRBD1. Per germline, CDR1 KGHDR and CDR2 SFDVKD. The CDR3 has 15 residues. Trimming at V came to 4 bases and at J to 4 bases, leaving 6 bases not matched to a gene. CDR3 sequence reads: CATSEAGTGTYGYTF. DNA of the CDR3: TGTGCCACCAGTGAAGCCGGGACAGGGACCTATGGCTACACCTTC.

The rearrangement joins TRBV9 to TRBJ2-2, with D possibly TRBD2 on 7 matching bases. Trimming cost V 1 base and J 7 bases, with 17 bases left between them. Germline CDR1 reads SGDLS; CDR2 reads YYNGEE. There are 16 residues in the CDR3. CDR3: CASSVKGGAPIGELFF. DNA for the CDR3: TGTGCCAGCAGCGTAAAGGGGGGGGCGCCGATCGGGGAGCTGTTTTTT.

CDR3 in amino acids: CASSIHGSFPEAFF. The CDR3 DNA sequence: TGTGCCAGCAGTATACACGGCAGTTTCCCTGAAGCTTTCTTT. The J gene is TRBJ1-1, the V gene TRBV27; D is uncertain. Germline V gene data show CDR1 as MNHEY and CDR2 as SMNVEV (reference sequence). This CDR3 is built from 14 residues. Between the trimmed V and J ends, which lost 5 bases and 6 bases, there was a span of 16 bases.

The V gene is TRBV11-3, the J gene TRBJ1-5; no reliable D call. The CDR3 contains 13 residues. V was trimmed by 3 bases and J by 4 bases, leaving 7 bases between them. Germline loops: CDR1 SGHNT, CDR2 YENEEA. The CDR3 is CASSLDRNQPQHF. Here the CDR3 DNA reads TGTGCCAGCAGCTTGGACCGAAATCAGCCCCAGCATTTT.

This chain uses TRBV7-2 with TRBJ1-1, with 9 positions matching TRBD1. This CDR3 has 15 residues. Unmatched junction bases numbered 7, after V lost 4 bases and J lost 4 bases. Germline CDR1 SGHTA, CDR2 FQGNSA. The DNA of the CDR3 is TGTGCCAGCAGCTCCAAGACAGGGGGTTTCACTGAAGCTTTCTTT. This translates into CASSSKTGGFTEAFF.

The rearrangement links TRBV5-6 to TRBJ1-6; unclear D gene. This CDR3 spans 14 amino acids. Deletions cut 9 bases from V and 10 bases from J, with 20 bases between. Germline CDR1 and CDR2: SGHDT and YYEEEE. Here the CDR3 DNA reads TGTGCCACCTCGGCGCGGTTCGGAAGATCACCCCTCCACTTT. This encodes CATSARFGRSPLHF. Using reference TRBV5-6 and TRBJ1-6 for the parts outside the CDR3, the full variable domain is DAGVTQSPTHLIKTRGQQVTLRCSPKSGHDTVSWYQQALGQGPQFIFQYYEEEERQRGNFPDRFSGHQFPNYSSELNVNALLLGDSALYLCATSARFGRSPLHFGNGTRLTVT.

The CDR3 spells CASRDRAGANVLTF. CDR3 in DNA: TGTGCCAGCAGGGACAGGGCTGGGGCCAACGTCCTGACTTTC. This chain links TRBV2 with TRBJ2-6; 8 positions match TRBD1. J lost 2 bases, V lost 6 bases, and 0 bases had no gene match. Germline values: CDR1 SNHLY, CDR2 FYNNEI. The CDR3 totals 14 residues.

The chain uses TRBV12-3 or TRBV12-4 and TRBJ1-3; D is unclear. Trimming cost V 4 bases and J 5 bases, with 9 bases left between them. The CDR3 sequence is 13 residues long. In DNA form, the CDR3 reads TGTGCCAGCAGTTGGTTAAGGCGAAACACCATATATTTT. This codes for CASSWLRRNTIYF.